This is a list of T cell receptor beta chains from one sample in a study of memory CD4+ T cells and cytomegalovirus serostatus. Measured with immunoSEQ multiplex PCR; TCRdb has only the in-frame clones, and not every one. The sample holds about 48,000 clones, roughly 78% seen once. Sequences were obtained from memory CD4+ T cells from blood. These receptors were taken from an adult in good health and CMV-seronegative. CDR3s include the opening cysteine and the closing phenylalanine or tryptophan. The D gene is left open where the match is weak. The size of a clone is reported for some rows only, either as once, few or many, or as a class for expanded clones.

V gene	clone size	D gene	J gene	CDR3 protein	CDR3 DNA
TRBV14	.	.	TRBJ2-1	CASSQDRGQVYNEQFF	TGTGCCAGCAGCCAAGATCGGGGGCAGGTCTACAATGAGCAGTTCTTC
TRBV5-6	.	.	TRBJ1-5	CASSLNRLRNQPQHF	TGTGCCAGCAGCTTGAACAGATTACGGAATCAGCCCCAGCATTTT
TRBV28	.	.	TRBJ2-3	CASSFVGLGTDTQYF	TGTGCCAGCAGTTTCGTGGGATTGGGGACAGATACGCAGTATTTT
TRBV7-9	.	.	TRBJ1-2	CASSLVQGDYGYTF	TGTGCCAGCAGCTTAGTACAGGGTGACTATGGCTACACCTTC
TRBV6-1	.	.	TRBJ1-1	CASSEFWGSDTEAFF	TGTGCCAGCAGTGAATTTTGGGGCTCGGACACTGAAGCTTTCTTT
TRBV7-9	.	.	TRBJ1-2	CASSHMTEYGYTF	TGTGCCAGCAGCCATATGACCGAGTATGGCTACACCTTC
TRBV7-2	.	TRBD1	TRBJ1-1	CASSPRTGVNTEAFF	TGTGCCAGCAGCCCACGGACAGGGGTGAACACTGAAGCTTTCTTT
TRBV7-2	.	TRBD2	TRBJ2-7	CASSSGTRNYEQYF	TGTGCCAGCAGCTCCGGGACTAGGAACTACGAGCAGTACTTC
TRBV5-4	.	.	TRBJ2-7	CASSLGPNEAYEQYF	TGTGCCAGCAGCTTGGGCCCCAATGAGGCCTACGAGCAGTACTTC
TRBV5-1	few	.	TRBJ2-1	CASSTNRDGESVF	TGCGCCAGCAGTACGAATCGGGATGGGGAGTCGGTCTTC
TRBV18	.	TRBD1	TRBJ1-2	CASSPGQEIYGYTF	TGTGCCAGCTCCCCGGGACAGGAAATCTATGGCTACACCTTC
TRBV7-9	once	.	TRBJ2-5	CASSLVVPGGGETQYF	TGTGCCAGCAGCTTAGTCGTTCCGGGAGGGGGCGAGACCCAGTACTTC
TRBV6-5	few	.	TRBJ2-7	CASSYSGFSPYEQYF	TGTGCCAGCAGTTACTCGGGTTTTTCCCCCTACGAGCAGTACTTC
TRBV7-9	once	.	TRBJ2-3	CASSRGGALDTQYF	TGTGCCAGCAGCCGAGGGGGGGCCTTAGATACGCAGTATTTT
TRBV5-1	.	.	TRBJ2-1	CASSLGGNRYEQFF	TGCGCCAGCAGCTTAGGTGGGAACCGCTATGAGCAGTTCTTC
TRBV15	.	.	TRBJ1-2	CAPPGRGENARGYTF	TGTGCTCCACCGGGTCGGGGGGAAAATGCGCGAGGCTACACCTTC
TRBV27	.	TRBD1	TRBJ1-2	CASSSYNRGRGYTF	TGTGCCAGCAGTAGTTACAACAGGGGTCGGGGCTACACCTTC
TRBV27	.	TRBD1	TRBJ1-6	CASSFSQGVLPLHF	TGTGCCAGCAGTTTTAGCCAGGGGGTTTTGCCCCTCCACTTT
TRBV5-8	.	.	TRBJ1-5	CASVTYSNQPQHF	TGTGCCAGCGTTACTTATAGCAATCAGCCCCAGCATTTT
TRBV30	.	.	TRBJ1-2	CAWSHGVGGYTF	TGTGCCTGGAGTCACGGGGTTGGCGGCTACACCTTC
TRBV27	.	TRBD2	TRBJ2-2	CATLSGVTGELFF	TGTGCCACCCTTAGCGGGGTCACCGGGGAGCTGTTTTTT
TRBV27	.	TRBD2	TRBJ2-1	CASSRLAELNEQFF	TGTGCCAGCAGTCGACTAGCGGAGCTCAATGAGCAGTTCTTC
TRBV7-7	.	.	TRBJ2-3	CASSRDFGDTQYF	TGTGCCAGCAGCCGGGACTTTGGAGATACGCAGTATTTT
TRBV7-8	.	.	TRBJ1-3	CASSLGVQHSGNTIYF	TGTGCCAGCAGCTTAGGGGTCCAGCACTCTGGAAACACCATATATTTT
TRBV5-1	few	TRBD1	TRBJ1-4	CASSLGTGKGEKLFF	TGCGCCAGCAGCTTGGGGACAGGGAAAGGAGAAAAACTGTTTTTT
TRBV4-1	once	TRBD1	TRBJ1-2	CASSQVSQGFYGYTF	TGCGCCAGCAGCCAAGTTTCACAGGGGTTCTATGGCTACACCTTC
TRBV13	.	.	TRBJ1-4	CASSRDEKLFF	TGTGCCAGCAGCCGGGATGAAAAACTGTTTTTT
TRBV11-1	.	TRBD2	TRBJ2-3	CASSLLTSGGTDTQYF	TGTGCCAGCAGCTTATTGACTAGCGGGGGTACAGATACGCAGTATTTT
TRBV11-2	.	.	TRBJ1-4	CASSFGSEKLFF	TGTGCCAGCAGCTTTGGTAGTGAAAAACTGTTTTTT
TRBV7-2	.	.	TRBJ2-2	CASNRQFNTGELFF	TGTGCCAGCAACCGACAGTTCAACACCGGGGAGCTGTTTTTT
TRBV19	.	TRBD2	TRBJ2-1	CATSRATSGVDNEQFF	TGTGCCACCAGCAGAGCGACTAGCGGGGTAGACAATGAGCAGTTCTTC
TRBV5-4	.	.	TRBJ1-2	CASSLVEIGYTF	TGTGCCAGCAGCTTGGTGGAGATAGGCTACACCTTC
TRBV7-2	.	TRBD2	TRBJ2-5	CASSFGGRGETQYF	TGTGCCAGCAGCTTTGGCGGGAGAGGGGAGACCCAGTACTTC
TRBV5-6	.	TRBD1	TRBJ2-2	CASSLITGAGELFF	TGTGCCAGCAGCTTAATCACAGGGGCCGGGGAGCTGTTTTTT
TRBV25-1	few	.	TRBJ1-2	CASSDPGYGYTF	TGTGCCAGCAGTGACCCGGGGTATGGCTACACCTTC
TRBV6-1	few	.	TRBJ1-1	CASSENGMNTEAFF	TGTGCCAGCAGTGAAAATGGCATGAACACTGAAGCTTTCTTT
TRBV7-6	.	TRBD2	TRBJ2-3	CASSSGTSGGATDTQYF	TGTGCCAGCAGCTCGGGGACTAGCGGGGGGGCCACAGATACGCAGTATTTT
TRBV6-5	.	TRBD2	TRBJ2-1	CASSLPGLGLNEQFF	TGTGCCAGCAGTTTACCGGGACTAGGACTCAATGAGCAGTTCTTC
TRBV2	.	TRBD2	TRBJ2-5	CASRASGLAGRQETQYF	TGTGCCAGCAGAGCTTCGGGACTAGCGGGTCGGCAAGAGACCCAGTACTTC
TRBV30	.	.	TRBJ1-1	CAWTLQKNTEAFF	TGTGCCTGGACTCTCCAGAAAAACACTGAAGCTTTCTTT
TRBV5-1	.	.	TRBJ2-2	CASSLVWGATGELFF	TGCGCCAGCAGCTTGGTTTGGGGGGCAACCGGGGAGCTGTTTTTT
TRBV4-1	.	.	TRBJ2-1	CASSQFAGVRLLSYNEQFF	TGCGCCAGCAGCCAATTCGCCGGGGTGCGGTTACTCTCCTACAATGAGCAGTTCTTC
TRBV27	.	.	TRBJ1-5	CASSQNRVSNQPQHF	TGTGCCAGCAGTCAAAACAGGGTTAGCAATCAGCCCCAGCATTTT
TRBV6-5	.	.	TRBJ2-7	CASSYIAGRGLYEQYF	TGTGCCAGCAGTTACATTGCTGGGCGGGGCCTCTACGAGCAGTACTTC
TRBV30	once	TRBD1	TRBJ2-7	CAWSVGQGAYEQYF	TGTGCCTGGAGTGTGGGACAGGGGGCCTACGAGCAGTACTTC
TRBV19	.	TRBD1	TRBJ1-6	CASSIHTPRTGRSPLHF	TGTGCCAGTAGTATCCATACCCCGCGGACAGGGCGATCACCCCTCCACTTT
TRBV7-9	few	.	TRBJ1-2	CASNLAGYGYTF	TGTGCCAGCAACTTAGCAGGGTATGGCTACACCTTC
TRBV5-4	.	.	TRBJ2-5	CASSLRDQETQYF	TGTGCCAGCAGCTTGCGGGACCAAGAGACCCAGTACTTC
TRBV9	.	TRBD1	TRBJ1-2	CASSPRGTGGAGYTF	TGTGCCAGCAGCCCGAGAGGGACAGGTGGGGCTGGCTACACCTTC
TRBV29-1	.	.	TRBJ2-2	CSVGGGQGLFF	TGCAGCGTTGGAGGAGGGCAGGGGCTGTTTTTT
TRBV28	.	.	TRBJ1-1	CASKGLRNTEAFF	TGTGCCAGCAAGGGACTGAGGAACACTGAAGCTTTCTTT
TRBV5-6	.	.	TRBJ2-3	CASSLPGVPTDTQYF	TGTGCCAGCAGCTTGCCGGGAGTCCCCACAGATACGCAGTATTTT
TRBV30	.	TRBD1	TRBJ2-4	CAWSGTGKNIQYF	TGTGCCTGGAGCGGGACAGGCAAAAACATTCAGTACTTC
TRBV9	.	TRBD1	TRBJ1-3	CASSVDPTGGGNTIYF	TGTGCCAGCAGCGTAGATCCGACAGGGGGTGGAAACACCATATATTTT